These T cell receptor beta chains were read from a single sample in a study of blood T cell repertoires in COVID-19. Data came from immunoSEQ multiplex PCR; TCRdb stores just in-frame clones and leaves some out. The repertoire holds a few hundred thousand clones, 88% seen once, with just over 8% in the top ten. Sequenced: PBMCs or T cells enriched from blood (not recorded which). All receptors come from a woman aged 55-70 years who had recovered from COVID-19. Both conserved end residues are part of each CDR3. The D gene is left open where the match is weak. Clone sizes are given selectively: once, few, many, or a class where the clone is expanded.

NA TRBJ1-2 TRBV9 NA TGTGCCAGCAGCCCAACAGAGACCTATGGCTACACCTTC CASSPTETYGYTF
NA TRBJ1-6 TRBV18 NA TGTGCCAGCTCACAAGTCGAGAATTCACCCCTCCACTTT CASSQVENSPLHF
NA TRBJ1-1 TRBV2 NA TGTGCCAGCAGTGAGGGAGTGGTTGGCGCTTTCTTT CASSEGVVGAFF
TRBD1 TRBJ1-5 TRBV28 NA TGTGCCAGCAGTCCTCGGGGACAGGGGAGCAATCAGCCCCAGCATTTT CASSPRGQGSNQPQHF
TRBD2 TRBJ2-1 TRBV5-5 NA TGTGCCAGCAGCTTGTGGATAGCGGGGGACGGGCTCTTC CASSLWIAGDGLF
TRBD1 TRBJ1-5 TRBV6-5 few TGTGCCAGCAGGGGGACAGGCAATCAGCCCCAGCATTTT CASRGTGNQPQHF
TRBD2 TRBJ2-5 TRBV7-2 NA TGTGCCAGCAGCTTAGGAGAAGCGGGGGGGCTCGAGACCCAGTACTTC CASSLGEAGGLETQYF
TRBD1 TRBJ2-1 TRBV11-3 NA TGTGCCAGCAGCTTAGGGGACAGCAATGAGCAGTTCTTC CASSLGDSNEQFF
TRBD2 TRBJ2-1 TRBV7-6 NA TGTGCCAGCAGCCCGACCGGGACTAGCGGGGGGGCAGGTGAGCAGTTCTTC CASSPTGTSGGAGEQFF
NA TRBJ1-6 TRBV14 NA TGTGCCAGCGGCCCAGCGCGTAATTCACCCCTCCACTTT CASGPARNSPLHF
TRBD1 TRBJ1-6 TRBV11-2 NA TGTGCCAGCAGCGGGGGACAGACCTATAATTCACCCCTCCACTTT CASSGGQTYNSPLHF
TRBD2 TRBJ2-1 TRBV27 NA TGTGCCAGCACTACTCTGAGCGGGGGGGCGAATGAGCAGTTCTTC CASTTLSGGANEQFF
TRBD2 TRBJ2-1 TRBV5-5 NA TGTGCCAGCGGGCGGGGGGGCCTGTCTGAGCAGTTCTTC CASGRGGLSEQFF
TRBD2 TRBJ2-7 TRBV2 NA TGTGCCAGCAGGCACGGGAGGCCGGAACCCTACGAGCAGTACTTC CASRHGRPEPYEQYF
NA TRBJ2-5 TRBV25-1 NA TGTGCCAGCAGTGCCCAGGGGGAGACCCAGTACTTC CASSAQGETQYF
TRBD2 TRBJ2-7 TRBV9 NA TGTGCCAGCAGCTCCAGCGGGACTAGCGGGGGGGGCCCCTACGAGCAGTACTTC CASSSSGTSGGGPYEQYF
NA TRBJ1-4 TRBV3-1/TRBV3-2 NA TGTGCCAGCAGCCCAACAGGGACAACTAATGAAAAACTGTTTTTT CASSPTGTTNEKLFF
NA TRBJ1-2 TRBV7-9 NA TGTGCCAGCAGCCCGACCGGGAACTATGGCTACACCTTC CASSPTGNYGYTF
NA TRBJ1-3 TRBV19 few TGTGCCAGTAGTCTACAGGGTCCTGGAAACACCATATATTTT CASSLQGPGNTIYF
TRBD1 TRBJ2-1 TRBV4-1 NA TGCGCCAGCAGCTTACACGGACAGGGTCGTGTAAGCTCCTACAATGAGCAGTTCTTC CASSLHGQGRVSSYNEQFF
NA TRBJ1-2 TRBV3-1/TRBV3-2 NA TGTGCCAGCAGCCACCGGGACACCTTGTTCTATGGCTACACCTTC CASSHRDTLFYGYTF
NA TRBJ2-4 TRBV5-1 NA TGCGCCAGCAGCTCAGGGTGGGGGGTAGCCAAAAACATTCAGTACTTC CASSSGWGVAKNIQYF
NA TRBJ1-5 TRBV20-1 NA TGCAGTGCTAGTTCCGGGTATAGCAATCAGCCCCAGCATTTT CSASSGYSNQPQHF
TRBD1 TRBJ1-5 TRBV18 NA TGTGCCAGCTCAGAAATCGGACAGGGGGCTGACAATCAGCCCCAGCATTTT CASSEIGQGADNQPQHF
NA TRBJ1-3 TRBV2 NA TGTGCCAGCAAGACCGGACAGAGCTCTGGAAACACCATATATTTT CASKTGQSSGNTIYF
NA TRBJ2-3 TRBV7-9 NA TGTGCCAGCAGCTCAACTAGCTCCACAGATACGCAGTATTTT CASSSTSSTDTQYF
TRBD2 TRBJ2-4 TRBV2 NA TGTGCCAGCAGTGATTTCTCTCTGGGGACTAGCGGGGGGCTGATAGCCAAAAACATTCAGTACTTC CASSDFSLGTSGGLIAKNIQYF
NA TRBJ2-3 TRBV9 NA TGTGCCAGCAGCCCCCCCCCACTTGTAGATACGCAGTATTTT CASSPPPLVDTQYF
NA TRBJ2-1 TRBV13 NA TGTGCCAGCAGCTCGGGTCCTAGCTCCTACAATGAGCAGTTCTTC CASSSGPSSYNEQFF